A single sample gave rise to the 25 T cell receptor beta chains below, sequenced in a study of control samples from healthy donors and cancer patients (dated by TCRdb to about 2020). Library creation used the immunoSEQ multiplex PCR assay. In TCRdb, the immuneACCESS table is reduced to in-frame sequences with V and J assigned. These tables do not hold every clone; where another copy was compared, an unresolved V gene accounts for under half, and the others remain unexplained. The sample contains some 120,000 clones, more than 75% of them found a single time. Of the sample, 12% is held by the ten largest clones. Sequencing used blood. These receptors all stem from a man younger than 40 in good health.

The CDR3 reads CASSLWAGQPQHF. CDR3 nucleotide sequence: TGTGCCAGCAGCCTTTGGGCTGGTCAGCCCCAGCATTTT. The V and J genes are TRBV5-6 and TRBJ1-5, with D uncertain. Trimming stripped 4 bases from V and 6 bases from J, with 11 bases between. Germline V lookup: CDR1 SGHDT, CDR2 YYEEEE. The CDR3 covers 13 residues.

V and J are TRBV5-6 and TRBJ1-2, with a possible D match to TRBD1 (6 bases). The germline gives CDR1 SGHDT, CDR2 YYEEEE. Deletions cut 4 bases from V and 0 bases from J, with 13 bases between. The CDR3 loop spans 15 amino acids. The CDR3 DNA is TGTGCCAGCAGCCTTCTTGGACAGACTAACTATGGCTACACCTTC. As protein: CASSLLGQTNYGYTF.

The CDR3 loop reads CASSQVQGRTEAFF. CDR3 sequence (DNA): TGTGCCAGCAGCCAAGTACAGGGACGAACTGAAGCTTTCTTT. J is TRBJ1-1 and V is TRBV3-1 (or the pseudogene TRBV3-2); D is perhaps TRBD1 (6 bases). Trimming stripped 1 base from V and 5 bases from J, with 11 bases between. The CDR3 consists of 14 residues. Germline V gene sequence: CDR1 LGHDT, CDR2 YNNKEL (reference sequence).

The V call is TRBV20-1, the J call TRBJ2-5, with D tentatively TRBD2 (6 bases). V was cut by 6 bases and J by 10 bases, with 15 bases left in between. This CDR3 has 11 residues. Germline V gene data show CDR1 as DFQATT and CDR2 as SNEGSKA (reference sequence). CDR3 amino acids: CSALTGEDQYF. Here the CDR3 DNA reads TGCAGTGCCCTTACCGGGGAGGACCAGTACTTC.

The chain couples TRBV6-5 to TRBJ2-7, with D unresolved. The ends were cut back, 7 bases at V and 0 bases at J, with 10 bases in the middle. The V gene's germline CDR1 is MNHEY and CDR2 SVGAGI. CDR3 length equals 13 residues. The CDR3 region has the DNA TGTGCCAGCATGAAGTTGGTCTCCTACGAGCAGTACTTC. Protein: CASMKLVSYEQYF.

This chain connects TRBV5-1 to TRBJ2-5; 7 positions agree with TRBD1. The CDR3 is made up of 16 amino acids. J was trimmed by 5 bases and V by 5 bases; bases with no gene match: 15. CDR1 is SGHRS and CDR2 is YFSETQ in the germline V gene. CDR3 loop: CASSQSATGSGETQYF. DNA of the CDR3: TGCGCCAGCAGTCAATCCGCGACAGGGAGTGGGGAGACCCAGTACTTC. Drawing the rest from reference TRBV5-1 and TRBJ2-5, the complete variable domain is KAGVTQTPRYLIKTRGQQVTLSCSPISGHRSVSWYQQTPGQGLQFLFEYFSETQRNKGNFPGRFSGRQFSNSRSEMNVSTLELGDSALYLCASSQSATGSGETQYFGPGTRLLVL.

The chain links TRBV9 to TRBJ1-1; 8 bases fit TRBD1. This CDR3 contains 15 residues. The V and J ends lost 3 bases and 5 bases, in that order; junction bases with no gene match: 9. The germline V gene encodes CDR1 SGDLS and CDR2 YYNGEE. CDR3 amino acids: CASSGGGQGRTEAFF. As DNA, the CDR3 is TGTGCCAGCAGCGGAGGAGGACAGGGAAGAACTGAAGCTTTCTTT.

The CDR3 region is CAWWLNTEAFF. The CDR3 DNA follows: TGTGCCTGGTGGTTGAACACTGAAGCTTTCTTT. The chain joins TRBV30 to TRBJ1-1; no reliable D call. The CDR3 runs to 11 residues. V was cut by 5 bases and J by 0 bases, with 4 bases left in between. CDR1 and CDR2 from the germline V gene are GTSNPN and SVGIG (reference sequence). Supplemented by reference TRBV30 and TRBJ1-1, the full variable domain reads SQTIHQWPATLVQPVGSPLSLECTVEGTSNPNLYWYRQAAGRGLQLLFYSVGIGQISSEVPQNLSASRPQDRQFILSSKKLLLSDSGFYLCAWWLNTEAFFGQGTRLTVV.

The chain employs TRBV3-1 (or the pseudogene TRBV3-2) and TRBJ2-1, with D perhaps being TRBD1 or TRBD2 (7 bases each). CDR1 and CDR2 (germline): LGHDT, YNNKEL (reference sequence). The CDR3 loop spans 14 amino acids. Deletions cut 4 bases from V and 4 bases from J, with 11 bases between. This CDR3 reads CASSPQGGYNEQFF. The CDR3 region has the DNA TGTGCCAGCAGCCCCCAGGGGGGGTACAATGAGCAGTTCTTC.

This sequence joins TRBV11-2 and TRBJ2-7, with D possibly TRBD1 on 5 matching bases. The CDR3 loop spans 14 amino acids. The ends were cut back, 1 base at V and 8 bases at J, with 15 bases in the middle. Germline assignment: CDR1 SGHAT and CDR2 FQNNGV. CDR3 residues: CASSLGPGSFQQYV. The CDR3 nucleotides are TGTGCCAGCAGCTTAGGGCCAGGGTCGTTTCAGCAGTACGTC.

This clone was seen a few times. The chain uses TRBV27 and TRBJ1-2; 9 bases map to TRBD1. Germline V gives CDR1 MNHEY, CDR2 SMNVEV (reference sequence). The CDR3 contains 14 residues. After removal of 2 bases from V and 5 bases from J, the junction contained 3 bases not matched to a gene. The CDR3 region is CASSLQGQGYGYTF. The CDR3 DNA reads TGTGCCAGCAGTTTACAGGGACAGGGTTATGGCTACACCTTC.

The chain carries TRBV30 and TRBJ1-5, with 8 nucleotides matching TRBD1. Germline V gives CDR1 GTSNPN, CDR2 SVGIG (reference sequence). Trimming took 0 bases from V and 7 from J; bases not matched to a gene: 2. The length of the CDR3 is 13 residues. The CDR3 sequence: CAWSVRGQQPQHF. The DNA of the CDR3 is TGTGCCTGGAGTGTCAGGGGGCAACAGCCCCAGCATTTT.

V usage is TRBV12-3 or TRBV12-4 and J usage is TRBJ2-1; no reliable D call. This CDR3 contains 13 residues. V lost 6 bases and J lost 10, with 16 bases in between. The CDR3 sequence: CASSPFPPLEQFF. The DNA for the CDR3 is TGTGCCAGCAGCCCTTTCCCACCCCTGGAGCAGTTCTTC.

A single count supports this clone. V usage is TRBV6-1 and J usage is TRBJ2-1, with D perhaps given as TRBD1 or TRBD2 (5 bases each). Trimming pared 1 base from V and 6 bases from J, leaving 19 bases between. The germline CDR1 and CDR2 sequences are MNHNS and SASEGT. This CDR3 has 17 amino acids. The CDR3 sequence is CASSEERGEHISNEQFF. The CDR3 DNA reads TGTGCCAGCAGTGAAGAAAGAGGGGAACACATTAGCAATGAGCAGTTCTTC.

The V gene is TRBV19, the J gene TRBJ1-1; possible D gene TRBD1, 5 bases. V dropped 6 bases and J dropped 1 base, with 12 bases sitting between them. This CDR3 spans 14 amino acids. Looked up from germline, CDR1 is LNHDA and CDR2 is SQIVND (reference sequence). Here the CDR3 reads CASRGVGANTEAFF. CDR3 nucleotide sequence: TGTGCCAGTAGGGGGGTGGGAGCGAACACTGAAGCTTTCTTT.

This clone was seen only once. The CDR3 DNA is TGCGCCAGCAGCTTGGCCCCAGGACGACGAGAGACCCAGTACTTC. Translating gives CASSLAPGRRETQYF. The chain employs TRBV5-1 and TRBJ2-5, with no clear D. CDR1 is SGHRS, CDR2 YFSETQ, per germline. V shed 0 bases and J shed 4 bases, with 13 bases lying between them. The CDR3 has 15 amino acids.

The chain has TRBV5-4 and TRBJ2-6; D may be TRBD2 (6 bases). CDR1 is SGHNT, CDR2 YYREEE, per germline (reference sequence). This CDR3 contains 17 residues. Deletions cut 1 base from V and 4 bases from J, with 15 bases between. DNA of the CDR3: TGTGCCAGCAGCTTGTTTGGGCGGGGAGGAGGGGCCAACGTCCTGACTTTC. As protein: CASSLFGRGGGANVLTF.

This chain uses TRBV3-1 (or the pseudogene TRBV3-2) with TRBJ2-4, with a tentative D call TRBD1 (6 bases). Trimming removed 3 bases at V and 15 bases at J, with 15 bases between. The CDR3 is made up of 12 amino acids. Per germline, CDR1 LGHDT and CDR2 YNNKEL (reference sequence). CDR3 in amino acids: CASSHSGVFGYF. CDR3 DNA sequence: TGTGCCAGCAGCCACTCAGGGGTTTTCGGGTACTTC.

The gene calls are TRBV29-1 and TRBJ1-2; a weak D match, TRBD1 (6 bases). The ends were cut back, 7 bases at V and 2 bases at J, with 14 bases in the middle. The CDR3 loop spans 13 amino acids. Germline V CDR1 and CDR2: SQVTM, ANQGSEA. As DNA, the CDR3 is TGCAGCGACCGGACAGTTTCCAACTATGGCTACACCTTC. Translation gives CSDRTVSNYGYTF.

This clone was seen only once. Other DNA sequences in the same sample also yield this CDR3. This chain joins TRBV3-1 (or the pseudogene TRBV3-2) and TRBJ2-7; perhaps TRBD2 as D (6 bases). This CDR3 comprises 12 residues. The V gene lost 4 bases and the J gene lost 6 bases, with 10 bases spanning the gap. Germline-derived CDR1 and CDR2 are LGHDT and YNNKEL (reference sequence). The DNA for the CDR3 is TGTGCCAGCAGCCTCGGGGGATCCGAGCAGTACGTC. This translates into CASSLGGSEQYV.

The chain joins TRBV10-3 to TRBJ1-2, with a weak D call TRBD1 (5 bases). Germline assignment: CDR1 ENHRY and CDR2 SYGVKD. The ends were cut back, 6 bases at V and 0 bases at J, with 11 bases in the middle. This CDR3 is built from 14 residues. The CDR3 nucleotides are TGTGCCATCAGGGGGACCGGAGCTAACTATGGCTACACCTTC. Translation gives CAIRGTGANYGYTF.

In the case of this clone: One end of the junction does not line up with germline, which may come from a read error. The CDR3 is CASSLTSPGELLF. CDR3 bases: TGTGCCAGCAGCTTAACTAGCCCCGGGGAGCTGCTTTTT. The chain joins TRBV7-3 to TRBJ2-2; D is perhaps TRBD2 (5 bases). The CDR3 sequence is 13 residues long. Germline lookup yields CDR1 SGHTA and CDR2 FQGTGA.

The chain couples TRBV9 to TRBJ1-3, with 9 bases identical to TRBD1. V lost 3 bases to trimming and J lost 3 bases; unmatched junction nucleotides: 7. The V gene's germline CDR1 is SGDLS and CDR2 YYNGEE. The length of the CDR3 is 16 residues. Here the CDR3 reads CASSGDRVSIGNTIYF. In DNA form, the CDR3 reads TGTGCCAGCAGCGGGGACAGGGTTTCTATTGGAAACACCATATATTTT.

CDR3 sequence: CASSPKGAIPTEAFF. CDR3 nucleotides: TGTGCCAGCAGCCCAAAGGGGGCGATCCCGACTGAAGCTTTCTTT. The chain links TRBV27 to TRBJ1-1; 7 bases match TRBD1. Per the germline V gene, CDR1 is MNHEY and CDR2 is SMNVEV (reference sequence). The length of the CDR3 is 15 residues. J gave up 5 bases and V 6 bases, and 12 bases lay outside the gene matches.

In DNA form, the CDR3 reads TGTGCCAGCTCCCTATTCGGGGAGAACACTGAAGCTTTCTTT. It specifies CASSLFGENTEAFF. V is TRBV7-9 and J is TRBJ1-1; unclear D gene. Germline V gene sequence: CDR1 SEHNR, CDR2 FQNEAQ (reference sequence). The CDR3 is made up of 14 amino acids. The V and J ends lost 8 bases and 1 base respectively, with 14 bases between them.